This TCR beta chain comes out of a study of control samples from healthy donors and cancer patients. Produced via immunoSEQ multiplex PCR; TCRdb's table is partial and in-frame only. The sample consists of 40,000 to 60,000 clones, about 90% of them appearing once. The CDR3 has 14 amino acids. CDR1 and CDR2 (germline): SQVTM, ANQGSEA. V was pared by 3 bases and J by 5 bases, with 6 bases of the junction left unmatched. This clonotype was obtained from a man aged 50-59 years with head and neck cancer. The chain recombines TRBV29-1 with TRBJ2-5, with 10 bases identical to TRBD1. The sample taken for sequencing was PBMCs. The CDR3 DNA sequence: TGCAGCGTTGAGGGACAGGGGAGGGTCGAGACCCAGTACTTC. Translated: CSVEGQGRVETQYF.